One and the same sample provided the 28 T cell receptor beta chains below, sequenced in a study of cytomegalovirus exposure and HLA in healthy donors. Both 60 Vbeta primers and 13 Jbeta primers went into the PCR. This table comes from immunoSEQ multiplex PCR, and its TCRdb copy is limited to in-frame clones, with some not included. The table lists 150,000 or so clones. Sequencing used PBMCs. The receptors were sampled from a man aged 18 to 30 in good health and CMV-seronegative.

V is TRBV18 and J is TRBJ1-2; 10 bases agree with TRBD1. The J segment lost 4 bases and the V segment lost 3 bases, leaving 8 bases of the junction unmatched. Germline lookup yields CDR1 KGHSH and CDR2 LQKENI. CDR3 length: 16 residues. The CDR3 DNA is TGTGCCAGCTCACCGACCGGGACAGGGGCGATCTATGGCTACACCTTC. Protein product: CASSPTGTGAIYGYTF.

Here the CDR3 reads CASSYGNEKLFF. The CDR3 nucleotides read TGTGCCAGCAGCTACGGCAATGAAAAACTGTTTTTT. V is TRBV6-5 and J is TRBJ1-4; no clear D gene. The CDR3 has 12 residues. V lost 6 bases to trimming and J lost 5 bases, with 7 bases between them. CDR1 and CDR2 from the germline V gene are MNHEY and SVGAGI.

The chain recombines TRBV7-6 with TRBJ2-1; possibly TRBD1 for D (6 bases). V was pared by 5 bases and J by 6 bases, with 11 bases between. The CDR3 loop spans 13 amino acids. Germline values: CDR1 SGHVS, CDR2 FNYEAQ. CDR3 nucleotide sequence: TGTGCCAGCAGCCCGGACAGCAGCAATGAGCAGTTCTTC. Protein: CASSPDSSNEQFF.

This sequence joins TRBV9 and TRBJ1-6, with D perhaps matching TRBD1 (5 bases). Trimming took off 3 bases at V and 1 base at J, with 8 bases between the two ends. The CDR3 contains 15 residues. Germline CDR1 SGDLS, CDR2 YYNGEE. CDR3 residues: CASSERGSYNSPLHF. The CDR3 nucleotides are TGTGCCAGCAGCGAGCGGGGGTCCTATAATTCACCCCTCCACTTT.

The genes are TRBV5-1 and TRBJ2-1; possibly TRBD2 for D (5 bases). Germline CDR1 and CDR2: SGHRS and YFSETQ. Trimming took 4 bases from V and 5 from J, leaving 16 bases between them. This CDR3 has 15 residues. CDR3 DNA: TGCGCCAGCAGCCCTACGGACTCCGCGGACAATGAGCAGTTCTTC. It codes for CASSPTDSADNEQFF.

The chain carries TRBV29-1 and TRBJ2-7; TRBD2 matches at 12 bases. The CDR3 is made up of 13 amino acids. The V segment lost 7 bases and the J segment 4 bases; nucleotides outside the gene matches: 5. Germline assignment: CDR1 SQVTM and CDR2 ANQGSEA. Here the CDR3 DNA reads TGCAGCGGCTCTAGCGGGAGGGGGTACGAGCAGTACTTC. Amino acids: CSGSSGRGYEQYF.

CDR3 protein: CASSIFEGKHYGYTF. The CDR3 DNA sequence: TGTGCCAGTAGTATATTTGAGGGCAAACATTATGGCTACACCTTC. V is TRBV19 and J is TRBJ1-2; unclear D gene. This CDR3 has 15 amino acids. V was shortened by 2 bases and J by 5 bases, with 15 bases between the two germline ends. The germline V gene has CDR1 LNHDA and CDR2 SQIVND (reference sequence).

The rearrangement joins TRBV6-6 to TRBJ2-7, with D perhaps matching TRBD1 (5 bases). The CDR3 runs to 14 residues. V dropped 6 bases and J dropped 4 bases, with 16 bases sitting between them. Germline V CDR1 and CDR2: MNHNY, SVGAGI (reference sequence). The CDR3 loop is CASSSGWVRYEQYF. CDR3 nucleotide sequence: TGTGCCAGCAGCTCAGGGTGGGTTCGTTACGAGCAGTACTTC.

CDR3 nucleotide sequence: TGTGCCAGCAGCCCCACCTCAGGGGTTTTGGAGACCCAGTACTTC. Its translation: CASSPTSGVLETQYF. V is TRBV2 and J is TRBJ2-5; perhaps TRBD1 as D (6 bases). There are 15 residues in the CDR3. The germline V gene encodes CDR1 SNHLY and CDR2 FYNNEI. Trimming took 6 bases from V and 5 from J, leaving 19 bases between them.

The genes are TRBV18 and TRBJ1-1; the match to TRBD1 covers 9 bases. CDR1 KGHSH and CDR2 LQKENI come from the germline V gene. With 7 bases clipped from V and 8 bases from J, the junction kept 8 bases outside the gene matches. The CDR3 loop spans 13 amino acids. The CDR3 coding sequence is TGTGCCAGCTTGCCGGGACAGGGAGCCGAAGCTTTCTTT. Protein: CASLPGQGAEAFF. Based on the CDR3 plus reference TRBV18 and TRBJ1-1, the full variable domain is NAGVMQNPRHLVRRRGQEARLRCSPMKGHSHVYWYRQLPEEGLKFMVYLQKENIIDESGMPKERFSAEFPKEGPSILRIQQVVRGDSAAYFCASLPGQGAEAFFGQGTRLTVV.

The V gene is TRBV2, the J gene TRBJ2-7, with 9 nucleotides matching TRBD1. Germline V gene sequence: CDR1 SNHLY, CDR2 FYNNEI. Unmatched junction bases numbered 2, after V lost 5 bases and J lost 3 bases. This CDR3 spans 13 amino acids. In DNA, the CDR3 is TGTGCCAGCAGTACGGGACAGGGCTACGAGCAGTACTTC. Protein product: CASSTGQGYEQYF.

V is TRBV5-4 and J is TRBJ1-1; D might be TRBD1 (6 bases). Germline CDR1 is SGHNT and CDR2 is YYREEE (reference sequence). The V end was cut by 0 bases, the J end by 2 bases, with 11 bases between. This CDR3 has 15 residues. DNA for the CDR3: TGTGCCAGCAGCTTGGGGGCAGGGGAAAACACTGAAGCTTTCTTT. Residues: CASSLGAGENTEAFF.

The chain is built from TRBV27 and TRBJ2-2, with 7 nucleotides matching TRBD1. The junction had 9 bases not matched to a gene; V was cut back by 5 bases and J by 3 bases. Germline assignment: CDR1 MNHEY and CDR2 SMNVEV (reference sequence). CDR3 length: 16 residues. CDR3 nucleotide sequence: TGTGCCAGCAGTGGCGACAGGGTAGTTCACACCGGGGAGCTGTTTTTT. It translates to CASSGDRVVHTGELFF.

The rearrangement links TRBV15 to TRBJ2-5, with unresolved D. The J call may be faulty, since TRBJ2-7 better matches the DNA end. CDR3 length: 15 residues. From germline, CDR1 is LNHNV and CDR2 YYDKDF (reference sequence). CDR3 sequence (DNA): TGTGCCACCAGCAGAGATTGGGCAAAAACCTACGAGCAGTACTTC. This translates into CATSRDWAKTYEQYF.

The chain couples TRBV5-1 to TRBJ2-2; 8 bases agree with TRBD2. Germline V gives CDR1 SGHRS, CDR2 YFSETQ. This CDR3 contains 19 residues. The junction had 11 bases not matched to a gene; V was cut back by 0 bases and J by 1 base. CDR3: CASSLVSQAGALNTGELFF. The CDR3 DNA follows: TGCGCCAGCAGCTTGGTTTCCCAAGCGGGGGCCTTGAACACCGGGGAGCTGTTTTTT.

The rearrangement links TRBV19 to TRBJ2-1; 7 nucleotides align to TRBD2. V shed 8 bases, J shed 6 bases, and the junction held 10 bases outside the gene matches. CDR1 and CDR2 (germline): LNHDA, SQIVND (reference sequence). There are 14 residues in the CDR3. The CDR3 bases are TGTGCCAGTTGGCCCGGGGGGAGTGGCAATGAGCAGTTCTTC. Translated, it gives CASWPGGSGNEQFF.

The chain employs TRBV5-6 and TRBJ1-2, with 8 positions matching TRBD1. Germline loops: CDR1 SGHDT, CDR2 YYEEEE. The junction had 14 bases not matched to a gene; V was cut back by 6 bases and J by 1 base. The CDR3 is made up of 17 amino acids. The chain's CDR3 is CASTPPGQVLVNYGYTF. The DNA of the CDR3 is TGTGCCAGCACCCCCCCGGGACAGGTTTTGGTTAACTATGGCTACACCTTC.

The chain couples TRBV19 to TRBJ2-7; 7 bases are shared with TRBD2. This CDR3 region has 15 residues. Trimming took 3 bases from V and 7 from J; bases not matched to a gene: 12. Germline V lookup: CDR1 LNHDA, CDR2 SQIVND (reference sequence). This CDR3 reads CASSIEAGTFEEQYF. CDR3 bases: TGTGCCAGTAGTATTGAAGCGGGGACCTTCGAGGAGCAGTACTTC.

The chain links TRBV6-5 to TRBJ1-5; D unclear. Trimming stripped 10 bases from V and 0 bases from J, with 16 bases between. CDR3 length: 15 amino acids. Per the germline V gene, CDR1 is MNHEY and CDR2 is SVGAGI. This CDR3 is CATRYLSGSNQPQHF. The DNA of the CDR3 is TGTGCCACCCGGTACTTAAGTGGTAGCAATCAGCCCCAGCATTTT.

The chain carries TRBV5-4 and TRBJ1-2, with D tentatively TRBD1 (5 bases). Looked up from germline, CDR1 is SGHNT and CDR2 is YYREEE (reference sequence). The CDR3 covers 13 residues. V dropped 4 bases and J dropped 2 bases, with 9 bases sitting between them. This CDR3 reads CASSSGANYGYTF. The CDR3 DNA sequence: TGTGCCAGCAGCAGTGGGGCCAACTATGGCTACACCTTC.

This chain connects TRBV7-9 to TRBJ1-5; TRBD1 matches at 8 bases. The length of the CDR3 is 18 residues. Germline CDR1 and CDR2: SEHNR and FQNEAQ (reference sequence). The junction had 9 bases not matched to a gene; V was cut back by 1 base and J by 1 base. DNA for the CDR3: TGTGCCAGCAGCTTAGGGGCAGGGGGCTCTGGGAGCAATCAGCCCCAGCATTTT. Residues: CASSLGAGGSGSNQPQHF. The whole variable domain, filled in from reference TRBV7-9 and TRBJ1-5, reads DTGVSQNPRHKITKRGQNVTFRCDPISEHNRLYWYRQTLGQGPEFLTYFQNEAQLEKSRLLSDRFSAERPKGSFSTLEIQRTEQGDSAMYLCASSLGAGGSGSNQPQHFGDGTRLSIL.

The chain carries TRBV4-3 and TRBJ1-1, with D hard to call. The CDR3 spans 15 residues. CDR1 and CDR2 from the germline V gene are LGHNA and YSLEER. Deletions cut 4 bases from V and 3 bases from J, with 15 bases between. CDR3 in DNA: TGCGCCAGCAGCCCGACGGGTATCCGGGACACTGAAGCTTTCTTT. Its translation: CASSPTGIRDTEAFF.

The V call is TRBV15, the J call TRBJ2-5; D may be TRBD2 (6 bases). Trimming removed 2 bases from V and 5 bases from J, with 18 bases in between. The CDR3 contains 16 residues. Germline loops: CDR1 LNHNV, CDR2 YYDKDF (reference sequence). The CDR3: CATSRRGGGKEETQYF. The CDR3 DNA reads TGTGCCACCAGCAGAAGGGGTGGGGGGAAAGAGGAGACCCAGTACTTC.

The gene calls are TRBV28 and TRBJ1-1; TRBD1 agrees at 11 bases. CDR1 is MDHEN and CDR2 is SYDVKM in the germline V gene. V shed 6 bases and J 3 bases; nucleotides not matched to a gene: 12. CDR3 length equals 17 residues. The CDR3 protein is CASRRQIGQGADTEAFF. CDR3 coding DNA: TGTGCCAGCAGGCGTCAAATAGGACAGGGGGCGGACACTGAAGCTTTCTTT.

This chain links TRBV4-3 with TRBJ2-2; D remains unclear. CDR3 length: 15 residues. V gave up 3 bases and J gave up 2 bases, with 10 bases separating them. Germline assignment: CDR1 LGHNA and CDR2 YSLEER. The CDR3 loop reads CASSQAGQNTGELFF. CDR3 sequence (DNA): TGCGCCAGCAGCCAGGCAGGCCAAAACACCGGGGAGCTGTTTTTT.

The V gene is TRBV19, the J gene TRBJ2-6; perhaps TRBD1 as D (6 bases). V was clipped by 0 bases and J by 0 bases, with 12 bases between them. Germline V CDR1 and CDR2: LNHDA, SQIVND (reference sequence). The CDR3 length is 18 residues. CDR3 DNA sequence: TGTGCCAGTAGTATAGATGGCAGGGGTAGCTCTGGGGCCAACGTCCTGACTTTC. This codes for CASSIDGRGSSGANVLTF.

The chain combines TRBV28 with TRBJ2-3, with D possibly TRBD2 on 5 matching bases. Between the trimmed V and J ends, which lost 4 bases and 2 bases, there was a span of 19 bases. Germline CDR1 and CDR2: MDHEN and SYDVKM. This CDR3 is 17 amino acids long. The CDR3 loop is CASSSGLLRTHTDTQYF. CDR3 DNA: TGTGCCAGCAGTTCCGGACTCCTTCGAACCCACACAGATACGCAGTATTTT.

The chain uses TRBV5-1 and TRBJ2-1; no firm D call. Germline V gene data show CDR1 as SGHRS and CDR2 as YFSETQ. The length of the CDR3 is 16 residues. Trimming stripped 0 bases from V and 0 bases from J, with 10 bases between. Here the CDR3 reads CASSLGATSSYNEQFF. In nucleotides, the CDR3 is TGCGCCAGCAGCTTGGGGGCAACGAGCTCCTACAATGAGCAGTTCTTC.